The rows below give T cell receptor beta chains drawn from one sample of a study of CXCR3-negative and CXCR3-positive naive CD8 T cells. TCRdb reworked the 5' RACE reads into one entry per CDR3 protein, no DNA. The listing records around 5,000 distinct CDR3 sequences. Sample: naive CXCR3+ CD8+ T cells from blood. These receptors were collected from a human donor in good health. Some clones in this sample may be carry-over from other donors' samples. The CDR3 runs from the conserved cysteine through the conserved F or W. The listing skips clone size in some rows; elsewhere it reads once, few, many or a size class.

j_call: TRBJ2-2
v_call: TRBV9
clone_size: NA
cdr3_aa: CASSPGPGELFF

j_call: TRBJ2-3
v_call: TRBV13
clone_size: medium-sized
cdr3_aa: CASSSRDTTMLDTQYF

j_call: TRBJ2-1
v_call: TRBV3-1
clone_size: medium-sized
cdr3_aa: CASSQDLGLAGIGDEQFF

j_call: TRBJ2-3
v_call: TRBV7-9
clone_size: medium-sized
cdr3_aa: CASSVPGTDTQYF

j_call: TRBJ2-5
v_call: TRBV7-8
clone_size: NA
cdr3_aa: CASSPTNKGTSGGQETQYF

j_call: TRBJ2-1
v_call: TRBV7-9
clone_size: medium-sized
cdr3_aa: CASSHGSMDNEQFF

j_call: TRBJ2-3
v_call: TRBV12-3/TRBV12-4
clone_size: medium-sized
cdr3_aa: CASSWGSTDTQYF

j_call: TRBJ2-5
v_call: TRBV29-1
clone_size: NA
cdr3_aa: CSVTDRGRETQYF

j_call: TRBJ2-1
v_call: TRBV10-3
clone_size: NA
cdr3_aa: CAISESATHSYNEQFF

j_call: TRBJ2-5
v_call: TRBV3-1
clone_size: NA
cdr3_aa: CASSALAEETQYF

j_call: TRBJ2-3
v_call: TRBV25-1
clone_size: medium-sized
cdr3_aa: CASSEYASGATDTQYF

j_call: TRBJ2-7
v_call: TRBV2
clone_size: NA
cdr3_aa: CSSMTDLYEQYF

j_call: TRBJ2-1
v_call: TRBV5-8
clone_size: medium-sized
cdr3_aa: CASTLGLRDSGSPSSYNEQFF

j_call: TRBJ2-5
v_call: TRBV7-6
clone_size: NA
cdr3_aa: CASSLWDSGSGETQYF

j_call: TRBJ1-2
v_call: TRBV2
clone_size: NA
cdr3_aa: CASARSTAQGRDGYTF

j_call: TRBJ2-3
v_call: TRBV7-3
clone_size: medium-sized
cdr3_aa: CASSSLAGEADTQYF

j_call: TRBJ1-2
v_call: TRBV25-1
clone_size: NA
cdr3_aa: CASTSGGNYGYTF

j_call: TRBJ1-1
v_call: TRBV4-2
clone_size: medium-sized
cdr3_aa: CASSQAVAWEEVMNTEAFF

j_call: TRBJ2-1
v_call: TRBV29-1
clone_size: medium-sized
cdr3_aa: CSVEGTSGREAYNEQFF

j_call: TRBJ2-7
v_call: TRBV12-3/TRBV12-4
clone_size: NA
cdr3_aa: CASRVGASYEQYF

j_call: TRBJ2-5
v_call: TRBV7-3
clone_size: medium-sized
cdr3_aa: CASSLNRDSVQETQYF

j_call: TRBJ1-5
v_call: TRBV30
clone_size: NA
cdr3_aa: CAWSDGTASHQPQHF

j_call: TRBJ2-7
v_call: TRBV4-1
clone_size: medium-sized
cdr3_aa: CASSQVGSNYEQYF

j_call: TRBJ2-2
v_call: TRBV12-3/TRBV12-4
clone_size: medium-sized
cdr3_aa: CASSPGTGNTGELFF

j_call: TRBJ2-1
v_call: TRBV7-2
clone_size: medium-sized
cdr3_aa: CASSFTLYNEQFF

j_call: TRBJ2-5
v_call: TRBV25-1
clone_size: medium-sized
cdr3_aa: CASSLSETQYF

j_call: TRBJ2-7
v_call: TRBV10-2
clone_size: NA
cdr3_aa: CASSESPSGPYGQYF

j_call: TRBJ2-1
v_call: TRBV20-1
clone_size: medium-sized
cdr3_aa: CSARLASSSYNEQFF

j_call: TRBJ1-6
v_call: TRBV6-5
clone_size: NA
cdr3_aa: CASSAGVKNYNSPLHF

j_call: TRBJ2-6
v_call: TRBV3-1
clone_size: medium-sized
cdr3_aa: CASSPWTPGANVLTF